Detailed here is one T cell receptor (beta chain). These data belong to a study of blood T cell repertoires in COVID-19. Study as a whole: COVID-19 samples, acute and convalescent, were from the United States, Italy and Spain. PBMCs, B-cell-depleted T cells, or T cells were the source of the cDNA or gDNA that made up the material.

Trimming pared 6 bases from V and 0 bases from J, leaving 18 bases between. This CDR3 region has 18 residues. Looked up from germline, CDR1 is MNHEY and CDR2 is SVGEGT. As originally analysed: Using reference gene primer amplification, nucleated cell counts were estimated. The method was immunoSEQ multiplex PCR; TCRdb's version includes in-frame clones alone and lacks a portion of them. V, J and clone size reflect that table, while D and trimming were determined from the DNA. The repertoire holds more than 90,000 clones, about nine tenths seen once, with 3.5% to 5.5% in the top ten. Sequences were obtained from peripheral blood. The genes are TRBV6-2 or TRBV6-3 and TRBJ1-6, with D possibly TRBD1 on 5 matching bases. The receptor was isolated from a man aged 35-49 years with acute or convalescent COVID-19. DNA of the CDR3: TGTGCCAGCAGCTTACGGACACGCTCGACCTCCTATAATTCACCCCTCCACTTT. Translation gives CASSLRTRSTSYNSPLHF.